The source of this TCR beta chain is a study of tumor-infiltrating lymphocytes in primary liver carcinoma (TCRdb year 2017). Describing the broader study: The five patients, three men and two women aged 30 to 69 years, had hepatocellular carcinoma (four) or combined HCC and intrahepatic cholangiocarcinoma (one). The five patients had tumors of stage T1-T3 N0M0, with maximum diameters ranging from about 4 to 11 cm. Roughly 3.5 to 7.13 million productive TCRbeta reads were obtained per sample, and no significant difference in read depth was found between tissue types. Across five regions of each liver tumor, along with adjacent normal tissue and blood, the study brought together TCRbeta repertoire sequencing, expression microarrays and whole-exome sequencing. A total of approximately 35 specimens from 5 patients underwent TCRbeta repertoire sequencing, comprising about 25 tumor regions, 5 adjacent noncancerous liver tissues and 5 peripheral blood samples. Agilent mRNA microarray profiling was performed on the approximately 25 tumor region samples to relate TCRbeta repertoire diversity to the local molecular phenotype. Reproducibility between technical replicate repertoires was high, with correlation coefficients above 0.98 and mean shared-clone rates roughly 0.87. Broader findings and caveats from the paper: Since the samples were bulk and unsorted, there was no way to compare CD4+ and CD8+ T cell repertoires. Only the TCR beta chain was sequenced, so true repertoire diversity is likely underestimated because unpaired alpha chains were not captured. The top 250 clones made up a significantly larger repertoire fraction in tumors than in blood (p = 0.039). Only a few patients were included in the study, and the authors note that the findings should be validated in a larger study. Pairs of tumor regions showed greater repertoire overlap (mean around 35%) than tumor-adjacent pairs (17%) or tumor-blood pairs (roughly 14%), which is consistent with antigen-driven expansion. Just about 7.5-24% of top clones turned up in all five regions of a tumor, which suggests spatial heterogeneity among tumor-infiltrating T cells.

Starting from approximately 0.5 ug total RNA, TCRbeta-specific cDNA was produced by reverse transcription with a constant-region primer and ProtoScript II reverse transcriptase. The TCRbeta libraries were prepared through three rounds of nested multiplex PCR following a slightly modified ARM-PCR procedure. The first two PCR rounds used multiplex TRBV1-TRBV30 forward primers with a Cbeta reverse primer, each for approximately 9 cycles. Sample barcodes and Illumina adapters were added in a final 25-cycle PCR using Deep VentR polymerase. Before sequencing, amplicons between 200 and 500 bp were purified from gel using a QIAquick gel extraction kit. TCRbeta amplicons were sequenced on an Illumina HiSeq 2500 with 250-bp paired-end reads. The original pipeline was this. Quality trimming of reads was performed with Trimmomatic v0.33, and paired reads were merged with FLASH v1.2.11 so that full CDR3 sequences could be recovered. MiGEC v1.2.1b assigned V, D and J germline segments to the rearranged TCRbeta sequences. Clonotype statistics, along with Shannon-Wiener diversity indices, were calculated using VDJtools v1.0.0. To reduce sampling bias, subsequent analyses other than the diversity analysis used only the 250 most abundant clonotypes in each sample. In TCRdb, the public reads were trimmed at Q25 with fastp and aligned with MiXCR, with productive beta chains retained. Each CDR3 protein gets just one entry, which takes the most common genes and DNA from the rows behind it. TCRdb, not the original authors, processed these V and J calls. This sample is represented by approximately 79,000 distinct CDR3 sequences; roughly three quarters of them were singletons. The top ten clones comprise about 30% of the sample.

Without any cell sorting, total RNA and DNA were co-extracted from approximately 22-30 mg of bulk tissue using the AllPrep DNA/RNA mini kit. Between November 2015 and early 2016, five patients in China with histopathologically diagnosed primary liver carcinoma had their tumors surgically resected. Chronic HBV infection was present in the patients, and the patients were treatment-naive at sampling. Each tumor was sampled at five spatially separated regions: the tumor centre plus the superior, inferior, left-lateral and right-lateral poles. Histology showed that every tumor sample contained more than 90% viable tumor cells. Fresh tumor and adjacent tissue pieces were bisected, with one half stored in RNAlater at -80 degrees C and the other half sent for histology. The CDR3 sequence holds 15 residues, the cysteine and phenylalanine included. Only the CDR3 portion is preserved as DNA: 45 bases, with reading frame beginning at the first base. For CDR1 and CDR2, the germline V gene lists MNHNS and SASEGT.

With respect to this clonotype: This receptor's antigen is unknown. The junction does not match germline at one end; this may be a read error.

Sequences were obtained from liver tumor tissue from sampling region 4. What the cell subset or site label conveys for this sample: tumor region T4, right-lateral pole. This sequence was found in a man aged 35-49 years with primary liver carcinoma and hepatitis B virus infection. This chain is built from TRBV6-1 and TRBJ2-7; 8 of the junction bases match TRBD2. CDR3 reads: CTSSEEAGGSHEQYF. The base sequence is TGTACCAGCAGTGAAGAGGCGGGGGGTAGCCACGAGCAGTACTTC.